The 17 T cell receptor beta chains below come from one sample, sequenced in a study of human T cells and chemical hapten exposure. The time point was: pre-sensitization, week 0. Indicated treatment: therapeutic diphenylcyclopropenone sensitization with weekly scalp DPC. TCRdb independently ran MiXCR on the RACE reads; one entry per CDR3 protein. The data contain fewer than 300,000 distinct CDR3 sequences, 8.6% of them seen just once; the ten biggest clones take up around 2.5%. This specimen was whole blood, taken in connection with sensitization to the hapten diphenylcyclopropenone (DPC). The receptors here all came from a woman aged 40 to 49 with alopecia areata. Some clones in this sample may be carry-over from other donors' samples.

This clonotype has more than one count but fewer than ten. The V gene is TRBV27, the J gene TRBJ1-5, with TRBD1 as a possible D gene (5 bases). This CDR3 spans 15 amino acids. Trimming cost V 0 bases and J 3 bases, with 9 bases left between them. Germline V gene sequence: CDR1 MNHEY, CDR2 SMNVEV (reference sequence). The CDR3 here is CASSLSWGYNQPQHF. The CDR3 DNA reads TGTGCCAGCAGTTTATCGTGGGGCTACAATCAGCCCCAGCATTTT.

The rearrangement uses TRBV7-2 and TRBJ2-3; D may be TRBD1 (5 bases). Deletions cut 5 bases from V and 0 bases from J, with 12 bases between. Germline V CDR1 and CDR2: SGHTA, FQGNSA. The length of the CDR3 is 15 residues. The CDR3 protein is CASSLDRPSTDTQYF. For the CDR3, the DNA is TGTGCCAGCAGCCTCGACAGACCTAGCACAGATACGCAGTATTTT.

This clonotype was observed a handful of times. This chain uses TRBV6-5 with TRBJ2-3; D uncertain. The V end was cut by 10 bases, the J end by 0 bases, with 11 bases between. The CDR3 sequence is 13 residues long. Germline lookup yields CDR1 MNHEY and CDR2 SVGAGI. CDR3: CAIRSSSTDTQYF. In DNA form, the CDR3 reads TGTGCCATCCGGAGCTCTAGCACAGATACGCAGTATTTT.

J is TRBJ2-5 and V is TRBV4-3; TRBD2 agrees at 10 bases. The CDR3 runs 15 residues. From germline, CDR1 is LGHNA and CDR2 YSLEER. With V trimmed by 4 bases and J by 4 bases, 6 bases remained unmatched. The CDR3 is CASSPTSGWGETQYF. DNA of the CDR3: TGCGCCAGCAGCCCGACTAGCGGGTGGGGAGAGACCCAGTACTTC.

This clonotype occurred a few times. The V gene is TRBV4-3, the J gene TRBJ2-1, with TRBD1 identical over 10 bases. J lost 6 bases, V lost 3 bases, and 5 bases had no gene match. Germline values: CDR1 LGHNA, CDR2 YSLEER. This CDR3 has 15 residues. The DNA of the CDR3 is TGCGCCAGCAGCCACCTGGACAGGGGGGGCAATGAGCAGTTCTTC. Protein product: CASSHLDRGGNEQFF.

V usage is TRBV12-3 or TRBV12-4 and J usage is TRBJ1-1; D gene ambiguous. V lost 6 bases, J lost 1 base, and 12 bases lay in between. The CDR3 has 14 residues. The CDR3 sequence: CASSHTEANTEAFF. As DNA, the CDR3 is TGTGCCAGCAGCCATACAGAGGCGAACACTGAAGCTTTCTTT.

This clonotype was detected a few times. The CDR3 region has the DNA TGTGCCACCCGACTACCAGCCCAAGAGACCCAGTACTTC. This encodes CATRLPAQETQYF. The gene calls are TRBV6-6 and TRBJ2-5; D is perhaps TRBD2 (5 bases). The CDR3 has 13 amino acids. The germline gives CDR1 MNHNY, CDR2 SVGAGI (reference sequence). The germline V and J ends were trimmed by 10 bases and 1 base, with 13 bases remaining between them.

V is TRBV20-1 and J is TRBJ1-1; 9 bases match TRBD1. The V and J ends lost 6 bases and 5 bases, in that order; junction bases with no gene match: 7. Germline V gives CDR1 DFQATT, CDR2 SNEGSKA (reference sequence). This CDR3 comprises 13 residues. CDR3 nucleotide sequence: TGCAGTGCCCTACAGGGGGCCAGGACTGAAGCTTTCTTT. It specifies CSALQGARTEAFF.

The gene calls are TRBV20-1 and TRBJ2-1; weak D call: TRBD2 (6 bases). Germline V CDR1 and CDR2: DFQATT, SNEGSKA (reference sequence). The CDR3 runs 15 residues. Trimming cost V 2 bases and J 4 bases, with 15 bases left between them. CDR3 sequence (DNA): TGCAGTGCTAGACCCCCTGGCGGGACTTACAATGAGCAGTTCTTC. Its translation is CSARPPGGTYNEQFF.

This clonotype was detected ten times or more. The rearrangement links TRBV28 to TRBJ2-3; 10 bases are a match to TRBD1. The CDR3 length is 16 residues. Germline CDR1 reads MDHEN; CDR2 reads SYDVKM. The V and J ends lost 5 bases and 3 bases, in that order; junction bases with no gene match: 8. The CDR3 loop reads CASSTPTGGETDTQYF. CDR3 bases: TGTGCCAGCAGTACCCCGACAGGGGGCGAGACAGATACGCAGTATTTT.

In its sample, this clonotype was seen a few times. The rearrangement links TRBV5-1 to TRBJ2-3; weak D call: TRBD2 (6 bases). Looked up from germline, CDR1 is SGHRS and CDR2 is YFSETQ. Deletions cut 7 bases from V and 3 bases from J, with 15 bases between. CDR3 length: 14 residues. CDR3 nucleotides: TGCGCCAGCTGTGACGGGGAGGTAACAGATACGCAGTATTTT. It specifies CASCDGEVTDTQYF.

The table lists this clonotype with many counts. The chain employs TRBV28 and TRBJ2-1; TRBD2 aligns across 7 bases. The germline V gene has CDR1 MDHEN and CDR2 SYDVKM. The CDR3 runs to 16 residues. V dropped 5 bases and J dropped 1; count of bases not matched to a gene: 8. CDR3 sequence (DNA): TGTGCCAGCAGTCAGGAACCTAGCGGATCCTACAATGAGCAGTTCTTC. This codes for CASSQEPSGSYNEQFF.

This clonotype was seen a handful of times. The chain is built from TRBV20-1 and TRBJ1-4; no clear D. V lost 2 bases and J 8 bases, leaving 15 bases between the germline ends. CDR1 and CDR2 from the germline V gene are DFQATT and SNEGSKA (reference sequence). The CDR3 runs 14 residues. The CDR3 here is CSARRPLSGEKLFF. DNA of the CDR3: TGCAGTGCTAGAAGGCCCCTGTCTGGGGAAAAACTGTTTTTT.

This chain uses TRBV14 with TRBJ2-3; D not resolved. CDR1 SGHDN and CDR2 FVKESK come from the germline V gene. V lost 8 bases and J lost 1, with 10 bases in between. CDR3 size: 13 residues. The CDR3 protein is CASRNRGTDTQYF. The CDR3 DNA reads TGTGCCAGCCGAAACCGGGGCACAGATACGCAGTATTTT.

This clonotype was seen only a few times. The chain employs TRBV6-2 or TRBV6-3 and TRBJ2-1; TRBD2 aligns across 13 bases. Per the germline V gene, CDR1 is MNHEY and CDR2 is SVGEGT. The CDR3 has 15 residues. V lost 4 bases, J lost 10 bases, and 7 bases stayed unmatched. As DNA, the CDR3 is TGTGCCAGCAGTTCGGGACTAGCGGGATCCGGGGAGCAGTTCTTC. Protein sequence: CASSSGLAGSGEQFF.

Notes on this clonotype: This clone may be a read error of a much larger clone one base away. The V and J genes are TRBV12-3 or TRBV12-4 and TRBJ2-5; D may be TRBD1 (5 bases). This CDR3 has 13 amino acids. In DNA, the CDR3 is TGTACCAGCAGTTTTGCAGGGCCAGAGACCCAGTACTTC. This codes for CTSSFAGPETQYF.

In its sample, this clonotype was seen a few times. The rearrangement links TRBV10-3 to TRBJ2-2; tentatively, D is TRBD1 (5 bases). Germline assignment: CDR1 ENHRY and CDR2 SYGVKD. The CDR3 loop spans 12 amino acids. Trimming cost V 11 bases and J 4 bases, with 11 bases left between them. CDR3 sequence: CASREPTGELFF. In DNA, the CDR3 is TGTGCCTCCAGGGAACCCACCGGGGAGCTGTTTTTT.